The 21 T cell receptor beta chains below all came from one sample that was sequenced in a study of HIV-infected patients and healthy controls. cDNA was made from 500 ng RNA using alpha and beta constant primers. Each of the alpha and beta chains got its own library through chain-specific third strand synthesis with indices. MiXCR, run by TCRdb on the 5' RACE reads, gives a single entry per CDR3 protein. Of several thousand distinct CDR3 sequences listed, about 10% were seen once; the top ten hold about 18%. All unsorted peripheral T cells were captured because whole blood was used without fractionation. The sequencing here drew on blood, taken before antiretroviral therapy. Receptor source: an adult with HIV infection.

This clonotype was detected ten times or more. The chain carries TRBV11-1 and TRBJ2-3; D uncertain. This CDR3 contains 14 residues. Germline-derived CDR1 and CDR2 are SGHAT and FQDESV (reference sequence). Trimming took 2 bases from V and 4 from J, leaving 10 bases between them. The CDR3: CASSLSVGADTQYF. DNA for the CDR3: TGTGCCAGCAGCTTATCGGTCGGAGCAGATACGCAGTATTTT.

This clonotype has a count of ten or more. The chain uses TRBV12-5 and TRBJ2-1, with D possibly matching TRBD2 (5 bases). The length of the CDR3 is 11 residues. Germline CDR1 and CDR2: LGHNT and FRNRAP. The ends were cut back, 4 bases at V and 15 bases at J, with 13 bases in the middle. CDR3 region: CASGSEGAVFF. DNA of the CDR3: TGTGCTAGTGGTTCCGAGGGAGCGGTGTTCTTC.

This clonotype was counted ten times or more. The chain carries TRBV6-1 and TRBJ2-1; 8 nucleotides align to TRBD2. Losses at the gene ends were 2 bases for V and 4 bases for J; bases not matched to a gene: 4. Germline V gene data show CDR1 as MNHNS and CDR2 as SASEGT. CDR3 length equals 15 residues. The chain's CDR3 is CASSETGGPYNEQFF. The CDR3, as DNA: TGTGCCAGCAGTGAAACGGGAGGGCCATACAATGAGCAGTTCTTC.

This chain uses TRBV29-1 with TRBJ2-3; D may correspond to TRBD1 or TRBD2 (6 bases each). Trimming left V 7 bases short and J 1 base short, with 15 bases between. Germline V gene sequence: CDR1 SQVTM, CDR2 ANQGSEA. The CDR3 runs 14 residues. The CDR3 sequence is CSGNQGTGTDTQYF. The CDR3 DNA is TGCAGCGGTAATCAGGGGACTGGCACAGATACGCAGTATTTT.

There are a few counts of this clonotype. Sequence at one end of the junction differs from germline and may be a read error. The gene calls are TRBV19 and TRBJ1-2; D is perhaps TRBD1 (6 bases). Germline V gene data show CDR1 as LNHDA and CDR2 as SQIVND (reference sequence). This CDR3 contains 13 residues. The CDR3 DNA sequence: TGTGCCAGTAGTGGGGAAGGCAGGGGCCTCTTCTTCTTC. This encodes CASSGEGRGLFFF.

Within the sample, this clonotype is medium-sized. V and J are TRBV7-9 and TRBJ2-2; D may correspond to TRBD1 or TRBD2 (6 bases each). Germline V gene sequence: CDR1 SEHNR, CDR2 FQNEAQ (reference sequence). Trimming removed 3 bases from V and 4 bases from J, with 15 bases in between. CDR3 length equals 16 residues. The CDR3 is CASSFLPGAVTGELFF. DNA for the CDR3: TGTGCCAGCAGCTTTCTTCCGGGGGCGGTCACCGGGGAGCTGTTTTTT.

This clonotype was seen at least ten times. Given a much more abundant clone one base away, this may be a read error. The V gene is TRBV11-2, the J gene TRBJ2-1; TRBD2 aligns across 14 bases. This CDR3 contains 15 residues. Germline-derived CDR1 and CDR2 are SGHAT and FQNNGV. Trimming took 4 bases from V and 6 from J; bases not matched to a gene: 2. The CDR3, as DNA: TGTGCCAGCAGCTCGACTAGCGGGAGGGCCAATGAGCAGTTCTTC. It codes for CASSSTSGRANEQFF.

Relative to its sample, this clonotype is medium-sized. The gene calls are TRBV12-3 or TRBV12-4 and TRBJ1-4, with 7 bases identical to TRBD1. V shed 6 bases and J 7 bases; nucleotides not matched to a gene: 11. The CDR3 runs to 15 residues. This chain's CDR3 is CASSSMEGASEKLFF. CDR3 bases: TGTGCCAGCAGCTCCATGGAGGGGGCTAGTGAAAAACTGTTTTTT.

This clonotype is classed as medium-sized. V and J are TRBV6-1 and TRBJ2-7; D not resolved. Trimming left V 6 bases short and J 0 bases short, with 12 bases between. This CDR3 has 14 amino acids. Germline assignment: CDR1 MNHNS and CDR2 SASEGT. CDR3 loop: CASSDPTLSYEQYF. The DNA for the CDR3 is TGTGCCAGCAGCGACCCAACACTCTCCTACGAGCAGTACTTC.

The V and J genes are TRBV28 and TRBJ2-3; perhaps TRBD2 as D (6 bases). From germline, CDR1 is MDHEN and CDR2 SYDVKM. The CDR3 has 17 amino acids. The V end was cut by 5 bases, the J end by 4 bases, with 22 bases between. The CDR3 here is CASSQPRETSTSDTQYF. The CDR3, as DNA: TGTGCCAGCAGTCAACCGAGGGAGACTAGTACCTCAGATACGCAGTATTTT.

In this sample, this clonotype turned up many times. The chain carries TRBV27 and TRBJ2-5; 11 bases match TRBD2. V shed 4 bases and J 5 bases; nucleotides not matched to a gene: 3. The CDR3 consists of 14 residues. Germline loops: CDR1 MNHEY, CDR2 SMNVEV (reference sequence). CDR3 nucleotide sequence: TGTGCCAGCAGTTCGACTAGCGGGGTCGAGACCCAGTACTTC. It yields the protein CASSSTSGVETQYF.

At least ten counts were recorded for this clonotype. The chain joins TRBV12-3 or TRBV12-4 to TRBJ1-1; 7 bases match TRBD1. CDR3 length: 13 residues. Trimming removed 3 bases from V and 6 bases from J; junction bases left unmatched: 4. The chain's CDR3 is CASSLTGFAEAFF. The CDR3 nucleotides read TGTGCCAGCAGTTTGACAGGGTTCGCTGAAGCTTTCTTT.

This chain joins TRBV10-3 and TRBJ2-7; 7 positions match TRBD1. V was pared by 5 bases and J by 0 bases, with 7 bases of the junction left unmatched. This CDR3 is built from 15 residues. Germline lookup yields CDR1 ENHRY and CDR2 SYGVKD. CDR3 nucleotides: TGTGCCATCAGTTCCCCGGACAGGCTCTCCTACGAGCAGTACTTC. It translates to CAISSPDRLSYEQYF.

V and J are TRBV9 and TRBJ2-3; TRBD2 aligns across 8 bases. Germline trimming cut 0 bases from V and 2 bases from J; bases unmatched to any gene: 2. The length of the CDR3 is 15 residues. Germline assignment: CDR1 SGDLS and CDR2 YYNGEE. The CDR3 region is CASSVAGGPTDTQYF. The DNA for the CDR3 is TGTGCCAGCAGCGTAGCGGGGGGGCCCACAGATACGCAGTATTTT.

This clonotype came up many times. The V gene is TRBV19, the J gene TRBJ2-1; TRBD2 matches 9 bases. CDR1 is LNHDA, CDR2 SQIVND, per germline (reference sequence). J gave up 9 bases and V 5 bases, and 8 bases lay outside the gene matches. The CDR3 contains 14 residues. CDR3 sequence reads: CASSSAGGPGEQFF. Here the CDR3 DNA reads TGTGCCAGTAGTTCGGCGGGGGGGCCGGGTGAGCAGTTCTTC.

By sample share, this clonotype is medium-sized (0.01 to 0.1%). This rearrangement joins TRBV6-5 to TRBJ2-3, with 12 bases lining up with TRBD2. V lost 2 bases, J lost 6 bases, and 6 bases stayed unmatched. The germline CDR1 and CDR2 sequences are MNHEY and SVGAGI. The CDR3 covers 16 residues. The DNA of the CDR3 is TGTGCCAGCAGTTACGGGCTAGCGGGAGGGCCGGATACGCAGTATTTT. Its translation is CASSYGLAGGPDTQYF.

Judged by abundance, this clonotype is medium-sized (0.01 to 0.1%). The chain is built from TRBV6-2 or TRBV6-3 and TRBJ1-1; the D is unclear. Germline CDR1 and CDR2: MNHEY and SVGEGT. V shed 5 bases and J shed 0 bases, with 19 bases lying between them. CDR3 length equals 17 residues. The DNA for the CDR3 is TGTGCCAGCAGTGCCTGGGAGGACTCTGTGATGAACACTGAAGCTTTCTTT. The encoded protein is CASSAWEDSVMNTEAFF.

By frequency in the sample, this clonotype is medium-sized. The chain has TRBV7-2 and TRBJ2-7; 7 bases are shared with TRBD1. J was trimmed by 0 bases and V by 0 bases; bases with no gene match: 2. Germline CDR1 and CDR2: SGHTA and FQGNSA. CDR3 length: 15 amino acids. This CDR3 is CASSLAGTASYEQYF. The CDR3 coding sequence is TGTGCCAGCAGCTTAGCCGGGACAGCCTCCTACGAGCAGTACTTC.

This clonotype is categorized as medium-sized. The chain has TRBV24-1 and TRBJ2-5; 12 bases align to TRBD2. The CDR3 length is 19 residues. Germline V gene sequence: CDR1 KGHDR, CDR2 SFDVKD. V trimming: 3 bases; J trimming: 0 bases; junction bases outside the gene matches: 10. The DNA for the CDR3 is TGTGCCACCAGTGATCCGAGACGACTAGCGGGGGTAGACCAAGAGACCCAGTACTTC. It encodes CATSDPRRLAGVDQETQYF.

This clonotype occurred many times. CDR3 DNA: TGTGCCAGTAGTATAGCAGGACAGGTACTCTACGAGCAGTACTTC. Its translation is CASSIAGQVLYEQYF. The chain recombines TRBV19 with TRBJ2-7; 7 positions match TRBD1. Germline-derived CDR1 and CDR2 are LNHDA and SQIVND (reference sequence). Trimming took 1 base from V and 3 from J; bases not matched to a gene: 6. The CDR3 sequence is 15 residues long.

In this sample, this clonotype turned up many times. V usage is TRBV12-3 or TRBV12-4 and J usage is TRBJ2-5; D gene ambiguous. This CDR3 comprises 14 residues. Trimming removed 6 bases at V and 4 bases at J, with 15 bases between. CDR3 sequence reads: CASSLPWDPETQYF. DNA for the CDR3: TGTGCCAGCAGCTTACCTTGGGATCCAGAGACCCAGTACTTC.